The source of this T cell receptor (beta chain) is a study of shared clonotypes between healthy human individuals. Study outcomes and limitations: Naive subsets generally had larger estimated richness than memory subsets.

The germline V and J ends were trimmed by 2 bases and 2 bases, with 11 bases remaining between them. The CDR3 is 15 amino acids. Germline V gene lookup returns CDR1 SNHLY and CDR2 FYNNEI. Authors' methods: Without quality scores, immunoSEQ junctional reads could not be filtered like full-length reads. Measured with immunoSEQ multiplex PCR; TCRdb has only the in-frame clones, and not every one. That table furnishes V, J and clone size, whereas the DNA furnished D and trimming. This table holds some 1.5 million clones, roughly 96% found once. Subsets obtained from CD4+ cells comprised CD45RA+ naive and CD45RA-negative memory cells. Of note for this clone: Its cognate antigen is unknown.

The receptor comes from a man aged 30 to 39 in good health. This chain connects TRBV2 to TRBJ2-3; the D gene is possibly TRBD2 (5 bases). Material for sequencing was naive CD4+ T cells sorted from blood. As to subset: CD45RA+ positively selected. The CDR3 nucleotides read TGTGCCAGCAGTGAACCTGCGGGCTACACAGATACGCAGTATTTT. It specifies CASSEPAGYTDTQYF.